This TCR beta chain comes out of a study of blood T cell repertoires in COVID-19. Profiling relied on immunoSEQ multiplex PCR, and the TCRdb table lists in-frame clones only, not all of them. The top ten clones hold under 6.5% of a sample with roughly 100,000 clones, approximately 86% of them seen once. This TCR was sampled from a woman aged 45 to 65 with COVID-19, enrolled during active disease. Sequencing was done on a sample of peripheral blood.

Written as DNA, the CDR3 is TGTGCCAGCTCACCAGTGAGGTTCGAGACCCAGTACTTC. Protein sequence: CASSPVRFETQYF. The chain combines TRBV18 with TRBJ2-5; D not certain. The germline gives CDR1 KGHSH, CDR2 LQKENI. V dropped 2 bases and J dropped 5 bases, with 9 bases sitting between them. There are 13 residues in the CDR3. Drawing the rest from reference TRBV18 and TRBJ2-5, the complete variable domain is NAGVMQNPRHLVRRRGQEARLRCSPMKGHSHVYWYRQLPEEGLKFMVYLQKENIIDESGMPKERFSAEFPKEGPSILRIQQVVRGDSAAYFCASSPVRFETQYFGPGTRLLVL.